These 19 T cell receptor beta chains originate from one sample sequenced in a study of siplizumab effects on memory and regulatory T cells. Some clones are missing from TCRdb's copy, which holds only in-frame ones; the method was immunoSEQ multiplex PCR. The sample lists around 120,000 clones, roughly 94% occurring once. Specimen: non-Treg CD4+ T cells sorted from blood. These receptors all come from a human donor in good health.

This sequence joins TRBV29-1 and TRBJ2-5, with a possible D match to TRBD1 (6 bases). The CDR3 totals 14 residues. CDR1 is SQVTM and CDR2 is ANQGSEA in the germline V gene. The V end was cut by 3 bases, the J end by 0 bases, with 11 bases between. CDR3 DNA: TGCAGCGTTGATCAGGGGCCAAACCAAGAGACCCAGTACTTC. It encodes CSVDQGPNQETQYF.

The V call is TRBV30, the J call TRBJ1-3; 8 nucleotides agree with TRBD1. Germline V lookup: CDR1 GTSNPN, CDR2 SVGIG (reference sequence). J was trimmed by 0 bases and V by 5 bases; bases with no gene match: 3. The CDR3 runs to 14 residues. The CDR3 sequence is CAWGQGGSGNTIYF. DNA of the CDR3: TGTGCCTGGGGACAGGGAGGCTCTGGAAACACCATATATTTT.

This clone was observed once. CDR3 in amino acids: CASSTGHEQFF. CDR3 coding DNA: TGTGCCAGCAGCACCGGGCATGAGCAGTTCTTC. This chain uses TRBV6-5 with TRBJ2-1; D unresolved. The germline gives CDR1 MNHEY, CDR2 SVGAGI. This CDR3 contains 11 residues. Deletions cut 6 bases from V and 8 bases from J, with 8 bases between.

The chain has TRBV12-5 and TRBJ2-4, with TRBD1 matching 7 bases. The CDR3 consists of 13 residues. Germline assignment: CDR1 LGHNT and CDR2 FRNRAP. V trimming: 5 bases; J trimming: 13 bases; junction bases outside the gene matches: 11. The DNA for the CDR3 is TGTGCTAGTGGTCAGACTGGACAGGCAAAGCAGTACTTC. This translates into CASGQTGQAKQYF.

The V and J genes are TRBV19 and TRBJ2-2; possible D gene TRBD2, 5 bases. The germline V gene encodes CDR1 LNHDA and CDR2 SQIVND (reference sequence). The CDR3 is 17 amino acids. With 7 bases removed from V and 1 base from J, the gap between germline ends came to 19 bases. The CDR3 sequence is CASKKGFRSGNTGELFF. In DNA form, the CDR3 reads TGTGCCAGTAAAAAGGGTTTTAGGAGCGGGAACACCGGGGAGCTGTTTTTT.

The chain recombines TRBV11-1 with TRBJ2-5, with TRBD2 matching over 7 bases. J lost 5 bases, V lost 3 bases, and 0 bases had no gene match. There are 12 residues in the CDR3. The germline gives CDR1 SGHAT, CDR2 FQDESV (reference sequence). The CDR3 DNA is TGTGCCAGCAGCTTCGGGGGGGAGACCCAGTACTTC. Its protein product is CASSFGGETQYF.

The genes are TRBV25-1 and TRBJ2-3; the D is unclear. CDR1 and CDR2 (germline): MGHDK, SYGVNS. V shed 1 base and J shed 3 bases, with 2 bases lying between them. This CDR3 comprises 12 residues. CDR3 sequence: CASSEFTDTQYF. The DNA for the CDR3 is TGTGCCAGCAGTGAATTTACAGATACGCAGTATTTT.

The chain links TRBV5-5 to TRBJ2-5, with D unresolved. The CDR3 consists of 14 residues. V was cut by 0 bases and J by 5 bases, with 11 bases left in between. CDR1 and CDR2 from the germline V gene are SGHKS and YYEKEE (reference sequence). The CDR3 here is CASSLEGLTETQYF. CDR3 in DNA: TGTGCCAGCAGCTTGGAAGGCCTGACGGAGACCCAGTACTTC.

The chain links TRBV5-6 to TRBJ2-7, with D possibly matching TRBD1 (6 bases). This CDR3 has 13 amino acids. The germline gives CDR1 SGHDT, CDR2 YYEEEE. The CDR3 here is CLYPGATSYEQYF. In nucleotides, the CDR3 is TGTCTTTACCCAGGGGCGACCTCCTACGAGCAGTACTTC.

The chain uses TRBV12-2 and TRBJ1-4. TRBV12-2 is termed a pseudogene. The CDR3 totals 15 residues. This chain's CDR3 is CASRLALEVNEKLFF. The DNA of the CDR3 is TGTGCAAGTCGCTTAGCGCTGGAAGTGAATGAAAAACTGTTTTTT.

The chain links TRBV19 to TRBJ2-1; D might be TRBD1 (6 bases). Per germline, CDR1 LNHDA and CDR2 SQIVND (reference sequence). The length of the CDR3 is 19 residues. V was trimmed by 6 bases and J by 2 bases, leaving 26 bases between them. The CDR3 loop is CASSFSGTRGPNTYNEQFF. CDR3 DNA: TGTGCCAGTAGCTTTTCCGGGACAAGGGGCCCCAACACCTACAATGAGCAGTTCTTC.

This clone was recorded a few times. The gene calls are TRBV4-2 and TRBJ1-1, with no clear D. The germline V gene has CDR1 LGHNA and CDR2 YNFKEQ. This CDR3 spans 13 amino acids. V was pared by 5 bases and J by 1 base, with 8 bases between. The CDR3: CASSVQENTEAFF. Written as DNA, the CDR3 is TGTGCCAGCAGCGTTCAGGAGAACACTGAAGCTTTCTTT.

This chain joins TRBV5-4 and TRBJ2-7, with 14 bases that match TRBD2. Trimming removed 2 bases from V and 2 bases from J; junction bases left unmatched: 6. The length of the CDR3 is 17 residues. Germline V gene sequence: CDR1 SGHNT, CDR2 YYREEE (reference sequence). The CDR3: CASSFGLAGGSAYEQYF. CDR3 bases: TGTGCCAGCAGCTTCGGACTAGCGGGAGGATCCGCCTACGAGCAGTACTTC.

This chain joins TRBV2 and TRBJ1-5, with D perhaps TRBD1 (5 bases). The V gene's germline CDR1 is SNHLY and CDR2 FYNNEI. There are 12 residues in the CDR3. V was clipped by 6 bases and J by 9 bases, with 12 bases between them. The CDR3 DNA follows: TGTGCCAGCAGAGCCGAGGGACGGCCCCAGCATTTT. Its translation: CASRAEGRPQHF.

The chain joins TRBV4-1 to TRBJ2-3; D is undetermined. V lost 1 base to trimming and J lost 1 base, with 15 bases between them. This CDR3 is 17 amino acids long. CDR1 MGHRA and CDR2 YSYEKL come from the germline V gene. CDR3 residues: CASSQVEGLIGTDTQYF. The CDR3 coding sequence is TGCGCCAGCAGCCAAGTGGAAGGCCTTATCGGCACAGATACGCAGTATTTT.

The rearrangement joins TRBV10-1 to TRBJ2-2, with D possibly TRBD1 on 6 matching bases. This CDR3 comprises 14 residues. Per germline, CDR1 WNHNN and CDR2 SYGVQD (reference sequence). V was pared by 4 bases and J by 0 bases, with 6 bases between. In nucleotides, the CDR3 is TGCGCCAGCAGTGGGGACACGAACACCGGGGAGCTGTTTTTT. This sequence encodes CASSGDTNTGELFF.

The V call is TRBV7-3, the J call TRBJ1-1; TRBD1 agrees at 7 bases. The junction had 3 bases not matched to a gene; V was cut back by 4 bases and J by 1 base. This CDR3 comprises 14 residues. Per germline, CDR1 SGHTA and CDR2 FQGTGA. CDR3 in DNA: TGTGCCAGCAGCTCGGGACAGCCGAACACTGAAGCTTTCTTT. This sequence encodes CASSSGQPNTEAFF. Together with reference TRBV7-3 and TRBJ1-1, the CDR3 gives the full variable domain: GAGVSQTPSNKVTEKGKYVELRCDPISGHTALYWYRQSLGQGPEFLIYFQGTGAADDSGLPNDRFFAVRPEGSVSTLKIQRTERGDSAVYLCASSSGQPNTEAFFGQGTRLTVV.

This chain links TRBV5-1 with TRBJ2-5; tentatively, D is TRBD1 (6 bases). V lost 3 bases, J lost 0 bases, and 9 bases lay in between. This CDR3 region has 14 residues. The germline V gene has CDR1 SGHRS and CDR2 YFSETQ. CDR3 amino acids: CASSSRTDQETQYF. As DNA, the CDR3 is TGCGCCAGCAGCTCCCGGACAGACCAAGAGACCCAGTACTTC.

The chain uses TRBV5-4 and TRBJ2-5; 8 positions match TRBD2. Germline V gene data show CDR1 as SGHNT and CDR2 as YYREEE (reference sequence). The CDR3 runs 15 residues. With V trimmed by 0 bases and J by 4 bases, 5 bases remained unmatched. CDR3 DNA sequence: TGTGCCAGCAGCTTGGACCGGGGGGGGATAGAGACCCAGTACTTC. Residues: CASSLDRGGIETQYF.